This TCR beta chain was identified during a study of CD8+ T cells in alopecia areata. Across the study: In an open-label trial, patients got 5 to 10 mg tofacitinib twice daily.

Per germline, CDR1 SEHNR and CDR2 FQNEAQ (reference sequence). V shed 0 bases and J 6 bases; nucleotides not matched to a gene: 0. The CDR3 consists of 14 residues. RNA extraction was followed by reverse transcription into cDNA, which acted as the sequencing template. TCRdb's table, derived via immunoSEQ multiplex PCR, lists solely in-frame clones and lacks some. The sample holds more than 200,000 clones, around 65% seen once. As for treatment: oral pan-JAK inhibitor, 5-10 mg twice daily. This receptor was identified in a human donor with alopecia areata. J is TRBJ2-1 and V is TRBV7-9, with 9 bases fitting TRBD2. The specimen was CD4+ T cells sorted from blood, collected at week 4, from a patient treated with tofacitinib. The CDR3 reads CASSLASGSNEQFF. The CDR3 bases are TGTGCCAGCAGCTTAGCTAGCGGGAGCAATGAGCAGTTCTTC.